This record concerns one T cell receptor beta chain sequence. This CDR3 spans 13 amino acids. The V gene lost 1 base and the J gene lost 0 bases, with 3 bases spanning the gap. CDR1 LNHNV and CDR2 YYDKDF come from the germline V gene (reference sequence). This specimen belongs to a study of T cells in Graves' hyperthyroidism and ophthalmopathy. Uncontrolled infection, other autoimmune disease, pregnancy or lactation excluded patients. RNA transcripts served as the template for amplifying TCR beta CDR3 regions. The HTBI primer set served for first-round RT-PCR of the TCR CDR3. A single record per CDR3 protein comes from TCRdb applying MiXCR to the multiplex PCR reads. The sample includes about 360,000 distinct CDR3 sequences, 13% of them seen just once.

The chain links TRBV15 to TRBJ2-5, with D uncertain. The sequenced material came from blood. This receptor was obtained from a woman aged 18-29 years with Graves' hyperthyroidism. CDR3 sequence (DNA): TGTGCCACCAGCAGAGTGTACCAAGAGACCCAGTACTTC. It is translated as CATSRVYQETQYF.